Below are 18 T cell receptor beta chains sequenced from a single sample in a study of blood T cell repertoires in COVID-19. Some clones are missing from TCRdb's copy, which holds only in-frame ones; the method was immunoSEQ multiplex PCR. The sample contains about 170,000 clones, roughly 81% of which appear only once. The specimen sequenced was peripheral blood. Source of these receptors: a man aged 40-50 years who had recovered from COVID-19.

The chain uses TRBV27 and TRBJ1-6; 9 nucleotides align to TRBD1. The trim removed 5 bases at V and 9 bases at J, leaving 5 bases unmatched. The CDR3 length is 14 residues. Germline V CDR1 and CDR2: MNHEY, SMNVEV (reference sequence). The CDR3 nucleotides read TGTGCCAGCAGTCGGGACAGGGCGGGTTCACCCCTCCACTTT. Encoded protein: CASSRDRAGSPLHF.

The chain couples TRBV5-1 to TRBJ2-5; D not certain. V lost 2 bases to trimming and J lost 4 bases, with 6 bases between them. Germline V gene lookup returns CDR1 SGHRS and CDR2 YFSETQ. CDR3 size: 12 residues. CDR3 sequence reads: CASSFSRETQYF. DNA for the CDR3: TGCGCCAGCAGCTTCTCCAGAGAGACCCAGTACTTC.

The chain carries TRBV5-6 and TRBJ1-1; 9 bases map to TRBD1. The CDR3 totals 19 residues. Germline-derived CDR1 and CDR2 are SGHDT and YYEEEE. The V segment lost 4 bases and the J segment 3 bases; nucleotides outside the gene matches: 19. CDR3 DNA: TGTGCCAGCAGCATTTGGGAGTCCTCGACAGGGGGACTCTACACTGAAGCTTTCTTT. Encoded protein: CASSIWESSTGGLYTEAFF.

The chain carries TRBV18 and TRBJ2-6; 11 positions agree with TRBD2. This CDR3 region has 19 residues. CDR1 and CDR2 from the germline V gene are KGHSH and LQKENI. The V gene end was trimmed by 9 bases and the J gene end by 1 base; junction bases not matched to a gene: 14. The CDR3 region has the DNA TGTGCCAGTTCCTTCTCCACTAGCGGGGGATTATCTGGGGCCAACGTCCTGACTTTC. This codes for CASSFSTSGGLSGANVLTF. The complete variable domain, with remaining parts taken from reference TRBV18 and TRBJ2-6, reads NAGVMQNPRHLVRRRGQEARLRCSPMKGHSHVYWYRQLPEEGLKFMVYLQKENIIDESGMPKERFSAEFPKEGPSILRIQQVVRGDSAAYFCASSFSTSGGLSGANVLTFGAGSRLTVL.

The chain joins TRBV9 to TRBJ2-5, with TRBD2 identical over 9 bases. V was clipped by 4 bases and J by 2 bases; unmatched bases: 12. Looked up from germline, CDR1 is SGDLS and CDR2 is YYNGEE. The CDR3 is made up of 17 amino acids. The CDR3 region is CASSPHQVAGGQETQYF. The DNA of the CDR3 is TGTGCCAGCAGCCCACATCAGGTCGCGGGAGGGCAAGAGACCCAGTACTTC. Full variable domain (missing parts from reference TRBV9 and TRBJ2-5): DSGVTQTPKHLITATGQRVTLRCSPRSGDLSVYWYQQSLDQGLQFLIQYYNGEERAKGNILERFSAQQFPDLHSELNLSSLELGDSALYFCASSPHQVAGGQETQYFGPGTRLLVL.

The chain is built from TRBV6-2 or TRBV6-3 and TRBJ1-1; D possibly corresponds to TRBD1 (5 bases). Trimming took off 2 bases at V and 4 bases at J, with 23 bases between the two ends. CDR1 is MNHEY and CDR2 is SVGEGT in the germline V gene. The CDR3 consists of 18 residues. This CDR3 reads CASSYGSKRQGVPTEAFF. The CDR3 DNA reads as TGTGCCAGCAGTTACGGCTCGAAACGTCAAGGGGTCCCCACTGAAGCTTTCTTT.

The chain recombines TRBV3-1 (or the pseudogene TRBV3-2) with TRBJ2-1; TRBD2 aligns across 7 bases. CDR1 is LGHDT, CDR2 YNNKEL, per germline (reference sequence). The trim removed 4 bases at V and 6 bases at J, leaving 9 bases unmatched. The CDR3 has 15 residues. DNA for the CDR3: TGTGCCAGCAGCCGAAGGGAGCGGGGCGGCAATGAGCAGTTCTTC. It encodes CASSRRERGGNEQFF.

The chain couples TRBV5-4 to TRBJ2-1; 9 bases line up with TRBD1. Unmatched junction bases numbered 7, after V lost 4 bases and J lost 5 bases. CDR3 size: 15 residues. The germline CDR1 and CDR2 sequences are SGHNT and YYREEE (reference sequence). In DNA form, the CDR3 reads TGTGCCAGCAGCGCGGAGGACAGGGGAAACAATGAGCAGTTCTTC. This codes for CASSAEDRGNNEQFF.

J is TRBJ1-2 and V is TRBV5-6; 8 nucleotides agree with TRBD1. The CDR3 is 16 amino acids. Per the germline V gene, CDR1 is SGHDT and CDR2 is YYEEEE. The junction had 8 bases not matched to a gene; V was cut back by 3 bases and J by 1 base. CDR3 DNA: TGTGCCAGCAGCTCCCTGGACAGGGCCGGTAACTATGGCTACACCTTC. It yields the protein CASSSLDRAGNYGYTF.

The genes are TRBV5-6 and TRBJ2-7, with 9 bases lining up with TRBD2. The CDR3 is 16 residues long. The V and J ends lost 0 bases and 3 bases, in that order; junction bases with no gene match: 7. Germline V CDR1 and CDR2: SGHDT, YYEEEE. CDR3 sequence: CASSLERGLANYEQYF. CDR3 DNA: TGTGCCAGCAGCTTGGAGCGGGGACTAGCAAACTACGAGCAGTACTTC.

There are a few counts of this clone. The chain joins TRBV2 to TRBJ2-7, with D possibly being TRBD1 (5 bases). The CDR3 runs 14 residues. V was trimmed by 3 bases and J by 4 bases, leaving 13 bases between them. Germline V gives CDR1 SNHLY, CDR2 FYNNEI. CDR3 nucleotides: TGTGCCAGCAGTGATGTCGACAGACGTTACGAGCAGTACTTC. Amino acid sequence: CASSDVDRRYEQYF.

This clone was observed once. The V and J genes are TRBV19 and TRBJ1-2; D unresolved. Germline CDR1 and CDR2: LNHDA and SQIVND (reference sequence). The CDR3 has 15 amino acids. V shed 7 bases and J shed 1 base, with 16 bases lying between them. CDR3 coding DNA: TGTGCCAGTACTCCCCAGGCAGGAAATAACTATGGCTACACCTTC. This encodes CASTPQAGNNYGYTF.

The gene calls are TRBV7-9 and TRBJ2-1; 10 nucleotides agree with TRBD2. CDR3 length: 15 residues. After removal of 7 bases from V and 5 bases from J, the junction contained 8 bases not matched to a gene. Germline CDR1 and CDR2: SEHNR and FQNEAQ (reference sequence). The CDR3 sequence is CASTPGLAHDNEQFF. Written as DNA, the CDR3 is TGTGCCAGCACGCCGGGACTAGCGCATGACAATGAGCAGTTCTTC.

This chain connects TRBV28 to TRBJ2-1, with 8 bases matching TRBD2. CDR1 and CDR2 from the germline V gene are MDHEN and SYDVKM. The CDR3 contains 12 residues. J gave up 8 bases and V 8 bases, and 5 bases lay outside the gene matches. The CDR3 DNA is TGTGCCAGCGCGGGAGGTCTCGATGAGCAGTTCTTC. Amino acid sequence: CASAGGLDEQFF.

The V call is TRBV7-2, the J call TRBJ1-2; the D gene is possibly TRBD1 (5 bases). V lost 0 bases to trimming and J lost 6 bases, with 8 bases between them. The CDR3 consists of 13 residues. The germline CDR1 and CDR2 sequences are SGHTA and FQGNSA. CDR3 loop: CASSLAWGDGYTF. The CDR3 DNA reads as TGTGCCAGCAGCTTAGCGTGGGGGGATGGCTACACCTTC.

The chain employs TRBV19 and TRBJ2-7; weak D call: TRBD1 (5 bases). Trimming took 5 bases from V and 6 from J, leaving 14 bases between them. Germline assignment: CDR1 LNHDA and CDR2 SQIVND (reference sequence). The CDR3 is made up of 13 amino acids. CDR3 in amino acids: CASSPTRVGEQYF. As DNA, the CDR3 is TGTGCCAGTAGTCCTACCAGGGTAGGCGAGCAGTACTTC.

The chain carries TRBV4-2 and TRBJ2-1; 9 bases align to TRBD2. The CDR3 runs 16 residues. In germline, CDR1 is LGHNA, CDR2 YNFKEQ. Trimming took 1 base from V and 3 from J; bases not matched to a gene: 4. The CDR3 loop is CASSQAGTSNYNEQFF. CDR3 sequence (DNA): TGTGCCAGCAGCCAAGCCGGGACTAGCAACTACAATGAGCAGTTCTTC.

This chain uses TRBV15 with TRBJ2-7; 9 bases are shared with TRBD1. Germline CDR1 reads LNHNV; CDR2 reads YYDKDF (reference sequence). The length of the CDR3 is 14 residues. J gave up 4 bases and V 1 base, and 2 bases lay outside the gene matches. The CDR3 sequence: CATSRGQGGYEQYF. CDR3 DNA: TGTGCCACCAGCAGAGGACAGGGGGGATACGAGCAGTACTTC.